One and the same sample provided the 15 T cell receptor beta chains below, sequenced in a study of blood T cell repertoires in COVID-19. Repertoires were generated with immunoSEQ multiplex PCR, while TCRdb's copy carries only in-frame clones and drops some. The data show fewer than 65,000 clones, 85% seen once. Sequenced: peripheral blood. The receptors were sampled from a human donor in a cohort sampled during active COVID-19.

The rearrangement uses TRBV5-4 and TRBJ1-1; 7 bases are a match to TRBD1. The germline V gene has CDR1 SGHNT and CDR2 YYREEE (reference sequence). The CDR3 length is 14 residues. V lost 4 bases, J lost 0 bases, and 3 bases stayed unmatched. This CDR3 reads CASSGTAMNTEAFF. CDR3 in DNA: TGTGCCAGCAGCGGGACAGCAATGAACACTGAAGCTTTCTTT.

This clone was seen only once. The chain recombines TRBV14 with TRBJ1-2; 9 bases align to TRBD1. The length of the CDR3 is 17 residues. Germline V gene data show CDR1 as SGHDN and CDR2 as FVKESK. The V gene end was trimmed by 0 bases and the J gene end by 4 bases; junction bases not matched to a gene: 9. The CDR3 region is CASSQDADRGLGYGYTF. Here the CDR3 DNA reads TGTGCCAGCAGCCAAGATGCCGACAGGGGGTTAGGCTATGGCTACACCTTC.

The chain couples TRBV6-5 to TRBJ1-4; the match to TRBD1 covers 9 bases. CDR1 MNHEY and CDR2 SVGAGI come from the germline V gene. The CDR3 is 15 amino acids. V trimming: 2 bases; J trimming: 7 bases; junction bases outside the gene matches: 5. DNA of the CDR3: TGTGCCAGCAGTTACCAGGGACAGGGTTTTGAAAAACTGTTTTTT. Protein product: CASSYQGQGFEKLFF.

The rearrangement joins TRBV3-1 (or the pseudogene TRBV3-2) to TRBJ2-3, with 8 bases fitting TRBD2. The CDR3 runs to 12 residues. Unmatched junction bases numbered 0, after V lost 6 bases and J lost 4 bases. The germline V gene encodes CDR1 LGHDT and CDR2 YNNKEL (reference sequence). The CDR3 reads CASRAGADTQYF. The CDR3 DNA reads TGTGCCAGCAGAGCGGGGGCAGATACGCAGTATTTT.

The chain combines TRBV4-1 with TRBJ2-1; no clear D. The CDR3 loop spans 14 amino acids. Trimming removed 0 bases from V and 5 bases from J, with 8 bases in between. The germline gives CDR1 MGHRA, CDR2 YSYEKL. The CDR3 bases are TGCGCCAGCAGCCAAGATGGGCCGGACAATGAGCAGTTCTTC. Encoded protein: CASSQDGPDNEQFF.

This chain links TRBV19 with TRBJ1-5; 7 bases align to TRBD1. The CDR3 covers 13 residues. Germline assignment: CDR1 LNHDA and CDR2 SQIVND (reference sequence). J lost 2 bases, V lost 10 bases, and 5 bases had no gene match. The CDR3 coding sequence is TGTGCCACCACAGGGGCCGGCAATCAGCCCCAGCATTTT. This codes for CATTGAGNQPQHF.

This CDR3 reads CASSPDRDNQPQHF. The CDR3 DNA reads as TGTGCCAGCTCACCGGACAGGGACAATCAGCCCCAGCATTTT. The V and J genes are TRBV18 and TRBJ1-5, with 8 bases that match TRBD1. In germline, CDR1 is KGHSH, CDR2 LQKENI. The CDR3 has 14 residues. The ends lost 3 bases at V and 3 bases at J; junction bases unmatched: 1.

This clone was recorded only once. The chain is built from TRBV2 and TRBJ2-6; 8 positions match TRBD1. The CDR3 runs to 18 residues. Germline loops: CDR1 SNHLY, CDR2 FYNNEI. J gave up 1 base and V 5 bases, and 10 bases lay outside the gene matches. The chain's CDR3 is CASSRTGTLRSGANVLTF. CDR3 sequence (DNA): TGTGCCAGCAGTCGGACAGGGACCCTAAGGTCTGGGGCCAACGTCCTGACTTTC.

This chain connects TRBV11-2 to TRBJ2-7; 13 nucleotides line up with TRBD2. V gave up 3 bases and J gave up 4 bases; unmatched junction bases: 3. The CDR3 covers 15 residues. Looked up from germline, CDR1 is SGHAT and CDR2 is FQNNGV. This CDR3 is CASSLGLAGRYEQYF. CDR3 coding DNA: TGTGCCAGCAGCTTGGGACTAGCGGGGAGATACGAGCAGTACTTC.

This sequence joins TRBV5-1 and TRBJ2-7, with TRBD1 identical over 10 bases. Trimming cost V 4 bases and J 2 bases; bases outside gene matches: 9. The germline V gene has CDR1 SGHRS and CDR2 YFSETQ. There are 16 residues in the CDR3. CDR3 in amino acids: CASSRPWDRGTYEQYF. In DNA, the CDR3 is TGCGCCAGCAGCCGTCCCTGGGACAGGGGAACCTACGAGCAGTACTTC.

The chain has TRBV5-6 and TRBJ1-1, with D uncertain. V dropped 4 bases and J dropped 5 bases, with 9 bases sitting between them. The CDR3 spans 12 residues. Germline loops: CDR1 SGHDT, CDR2 YYEEEE. CDR3 protein: CASSITPTEAFF. CDR3 sequence (DNA): TGTGCCAGCAGCATCACACCGACTGAAGCTTTCTTT.

The sample holds one count of this clone. The chain is built from TRBV5-1 and TRBJ1-1, with D possibly being TRBD1 (5 bases). Trimming removed 4 bases at V and 5 bases at J, with 15 bases between. The germline V gene has CDR1 SGHRS and CDR2 YFSETQ. There are 14 residues in the CDR3. CDR3 loop: CASSPGQRGTEAFF. CDR3 nucleotide sequence: TGCGCCAGCAGCCCTGGACAACGTGGGACTGAAGCTTTCTTT.

This chain links TRBV19 with TRBJ1-2, with TRBD1 as a possible D gene (6 bases). Trimming removed 8 bases at V and 0 bases at J, with 7 bases between. This CDR3 has 12 residues. CDR1 is LNHDA, CDR2 SQIVND, per germline (reference sequence). The CDR3 spells CASWGPNYGYTF. The CDR3 DNA reads TGTGCCAGTTGGGGGCCTAACTATGGCTACACCTTC.

This clone was seen ten or more times. The chain has TRBV3-1 (or the pseudogene TRBV3-2) and TRBJ1-3, with no clear D. V gave up 3 bases and J gave up 0 bases, with 6 bases separating them. The CDR3 spans 14 residues. Germline lookup yields CDR1 LGHDT and CDR2 YNNKEL (reference sequence). The CDR3 coding sequence is TGTGCCAGCAGCCAGACTTACTCTGGAAACACCATATATTTT. It specifies CASSQTYSGNTIYF.

The chain carries TRBV7-9 and TRBJ2-7; TRBD2 matches 10 bases. Germline V gives CDR1 SEHNR, CDR2 FQNEAQ (reference sequence). With 3 bases clipped from V and 2 bases from J, the junction kept 7 bases outside the gene matches. The length of the CDR3 is 16 residues. This CDR3 reads CASSFNALAGAYEQYF. The CDR3 coding sequence is TGTGCCAGCAGCTTCAACGCCCTAGCGGGGGCCTACGAGCAGTACTTC.